The sequence of this T cell receptor (beta chain) was determined in a study of CD8+CD57+ T cells in acquired aplastic anemia. General observations from the study: A set of 25 to 30 CD8+ CDR3 sequences was shared between patients and controls, and these sequences appeared highly expressed in patients.

For CDR3 and TCR beta VDJ profiling, genomic DNA was the template used. Using its own MiXCR run on the reads, TCRdb lists one record per CDR3 protein. The sample holds around 120,000 distinct CDR3 sequences, less than 50% seen once. The germline V and J ends were trimmed by 6 bases and 2 bases, with 14 bases remaining between them. Germline V gives CDR1 DFQATT, CDR2 SNEGSKA (reference sequence). The CDR3 runs to 14 residues. This clonotype was observed a few times. Its specificity is unknown. Before being chosen for sequencing, patients had shown CD8+CD57+ cell expansion by flow cytometry. The sequenced sample was sorted CD4+, CD8+, or CD8+CD57+ T cells (not recorded which) from PBMCs. The clonotype was recovered from a human donor with aplastic anemia. The chain couples TRBV20-1 to TRBJ1-5, with a possible D match to TRBD1 (5 bases). As DNA, the CDR3 is TGCAGTGCCACAAGGGGATTGGGCAATCAGCCCCAGCATTTT. It specifies CSATRGLGNQPQHF.